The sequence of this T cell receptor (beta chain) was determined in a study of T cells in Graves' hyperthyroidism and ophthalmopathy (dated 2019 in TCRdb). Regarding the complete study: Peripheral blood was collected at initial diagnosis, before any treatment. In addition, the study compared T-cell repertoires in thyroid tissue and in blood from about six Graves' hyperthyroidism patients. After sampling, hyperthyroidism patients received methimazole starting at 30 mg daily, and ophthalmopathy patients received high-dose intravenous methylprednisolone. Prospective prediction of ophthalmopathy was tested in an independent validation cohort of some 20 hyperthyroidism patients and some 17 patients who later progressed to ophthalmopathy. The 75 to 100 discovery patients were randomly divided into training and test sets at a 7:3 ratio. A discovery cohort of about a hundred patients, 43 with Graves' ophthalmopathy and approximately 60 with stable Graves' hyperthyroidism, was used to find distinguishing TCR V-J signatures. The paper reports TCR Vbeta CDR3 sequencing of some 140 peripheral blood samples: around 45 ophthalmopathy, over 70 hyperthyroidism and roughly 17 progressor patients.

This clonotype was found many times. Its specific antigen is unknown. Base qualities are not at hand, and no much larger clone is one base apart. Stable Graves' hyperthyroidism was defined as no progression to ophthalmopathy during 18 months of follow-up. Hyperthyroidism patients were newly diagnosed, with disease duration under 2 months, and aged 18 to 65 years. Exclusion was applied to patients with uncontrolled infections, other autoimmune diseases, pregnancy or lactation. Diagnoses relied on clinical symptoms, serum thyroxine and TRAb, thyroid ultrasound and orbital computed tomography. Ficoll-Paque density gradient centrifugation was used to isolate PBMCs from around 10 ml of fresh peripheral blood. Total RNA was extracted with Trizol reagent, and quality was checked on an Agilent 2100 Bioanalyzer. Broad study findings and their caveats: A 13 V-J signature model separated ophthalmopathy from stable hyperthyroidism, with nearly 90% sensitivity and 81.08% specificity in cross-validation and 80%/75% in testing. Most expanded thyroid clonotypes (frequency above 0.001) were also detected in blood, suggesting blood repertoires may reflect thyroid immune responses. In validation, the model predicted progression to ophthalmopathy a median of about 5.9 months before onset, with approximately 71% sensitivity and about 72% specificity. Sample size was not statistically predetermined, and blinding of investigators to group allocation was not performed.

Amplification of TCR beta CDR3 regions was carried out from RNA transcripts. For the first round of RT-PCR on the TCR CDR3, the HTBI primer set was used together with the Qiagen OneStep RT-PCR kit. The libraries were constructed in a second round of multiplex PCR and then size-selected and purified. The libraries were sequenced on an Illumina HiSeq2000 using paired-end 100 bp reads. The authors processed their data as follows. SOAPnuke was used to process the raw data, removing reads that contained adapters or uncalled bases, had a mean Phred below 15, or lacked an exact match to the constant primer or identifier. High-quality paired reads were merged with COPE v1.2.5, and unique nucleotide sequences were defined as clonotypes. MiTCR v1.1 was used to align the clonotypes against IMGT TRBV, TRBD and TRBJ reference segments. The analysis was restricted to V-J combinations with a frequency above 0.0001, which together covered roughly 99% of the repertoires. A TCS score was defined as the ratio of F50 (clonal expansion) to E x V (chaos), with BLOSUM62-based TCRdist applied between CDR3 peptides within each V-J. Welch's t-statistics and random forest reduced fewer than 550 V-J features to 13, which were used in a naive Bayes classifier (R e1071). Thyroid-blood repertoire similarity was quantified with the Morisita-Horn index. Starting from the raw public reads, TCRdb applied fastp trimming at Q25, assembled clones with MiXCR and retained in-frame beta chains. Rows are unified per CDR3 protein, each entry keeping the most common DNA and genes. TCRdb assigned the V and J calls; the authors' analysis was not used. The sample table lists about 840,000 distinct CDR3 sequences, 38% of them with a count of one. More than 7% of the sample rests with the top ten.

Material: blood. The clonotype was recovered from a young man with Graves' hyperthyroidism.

The DNA is TGTGCCAGCAGCCGCGGGACAGGTAATGAGCAGCCCCAGCATTTT. Translation gives CASSRGTGNEQPQHF. Recombination connected TRBV7-9 to TRBJ1-5, with 8 middle bases fitting TRBD1. Per the germline V gene (reference sequence), SEHNR is the CDR1 and FQNEAQ is the CDR2. The junction shows trimming of 5 bases on V and 7 bases on J, and the gene matches do not reach 10 bases of it. The CDR3, from cysteine to phenylalanine, totals 15 residues. The read is trimmed to its CDR3 DNA, 45 bases read in frame from base 1.